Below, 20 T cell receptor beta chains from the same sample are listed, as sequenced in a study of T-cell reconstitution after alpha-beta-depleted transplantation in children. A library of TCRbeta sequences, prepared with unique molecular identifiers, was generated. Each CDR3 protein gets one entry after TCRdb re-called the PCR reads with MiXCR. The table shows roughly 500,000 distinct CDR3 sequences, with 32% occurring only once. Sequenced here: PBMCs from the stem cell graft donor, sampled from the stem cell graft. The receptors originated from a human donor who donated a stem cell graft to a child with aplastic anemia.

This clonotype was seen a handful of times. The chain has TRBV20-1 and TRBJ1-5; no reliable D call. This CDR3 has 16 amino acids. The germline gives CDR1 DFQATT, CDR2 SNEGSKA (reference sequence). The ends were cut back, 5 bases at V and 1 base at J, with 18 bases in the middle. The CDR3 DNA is TGCAGTGCTCTAGAGGGAGGTTGGAGAAGCAATCAGCCCCAGCATTTT. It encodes CSALEGGWRSNQPQHF.

The CDR3 sequence is CASSSPRIKYNEQFF. DNA for the CDR3: TGTGCCAGCAGCTCCCCTAGGATTAAATACAATGAGCAGTTCTTC. This chain connects TRBV6-1 to TRBJ2-1; D unresolved. CDR3 length: 15 residues. The germline gives CDR1 MNHNS, CDR2 SASEGT. Trimming shortened V by 6 bases and J by 4 bases, and 16 bases separated the two germline ends.

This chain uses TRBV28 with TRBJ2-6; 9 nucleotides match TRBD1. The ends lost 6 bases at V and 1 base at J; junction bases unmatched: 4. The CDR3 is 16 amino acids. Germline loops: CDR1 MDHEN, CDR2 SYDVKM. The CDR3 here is CASRGQGFSGANVLTF. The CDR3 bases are TGTGCCAGCAGAGGACAGGGGTTTTCTGGGGCCAACGTCCTGACTTTC.

The DNA for the CDR3 is TGTGCCAGCAGCCCCCGCCAGCAGGCGAACACTGAAGCTTTCTTT. Its protein is CASSPRQQANTEAFF. The chain is built from TRBV7-8 and TRBJ1-1, with no clear D. From germline, CDR1 is SGHVS and CDR2 FQNEAQ. The CDR3 consists of 15 residues. V lost 5 bases to trimming and J lost 1 base, with 14 bases between them.

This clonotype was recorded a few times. The DNA of the CDR3 is TGTGCCTGGAGGCTGAAGGACCCGCGAGGAGCTGGGGAGCTGTTTTTT. It is translated as CAWRLKDPRGAGELFF. The chain couples TRBV30 to TRBJ2-2; D unclear. Between the trimmed V and J ends, which lost 3 bases and 8 bases, there was a span of 22 bases. This CDR3 has 16 amino acids. Germline V gene lookup returns CDR1 GTSNPN and CDR2 SVGIG (reference sequence).

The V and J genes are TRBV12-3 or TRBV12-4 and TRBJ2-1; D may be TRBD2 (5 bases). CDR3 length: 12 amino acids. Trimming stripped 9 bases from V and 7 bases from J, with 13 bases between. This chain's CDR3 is CASGGGPNEQFF. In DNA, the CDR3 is TGTGCCAGTGGAGGCGGTCCGAATGAGCAGTTCTTC.

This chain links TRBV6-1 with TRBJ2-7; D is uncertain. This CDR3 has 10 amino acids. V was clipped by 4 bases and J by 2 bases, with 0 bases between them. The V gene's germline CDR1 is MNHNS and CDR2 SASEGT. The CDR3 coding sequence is TGTGCCAGCAGTGCCTACGAGCAGTACTTC. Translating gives CASSAYEQYF.

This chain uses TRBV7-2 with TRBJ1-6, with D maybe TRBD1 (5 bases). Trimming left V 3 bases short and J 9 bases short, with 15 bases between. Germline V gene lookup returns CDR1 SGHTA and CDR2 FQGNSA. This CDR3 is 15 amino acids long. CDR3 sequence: CASSFRLQGASPLHF. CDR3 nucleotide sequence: TGTGCCAGCAGCTTCCGTCTCCAAGGGGCTTCACCCCTCCACTTT.

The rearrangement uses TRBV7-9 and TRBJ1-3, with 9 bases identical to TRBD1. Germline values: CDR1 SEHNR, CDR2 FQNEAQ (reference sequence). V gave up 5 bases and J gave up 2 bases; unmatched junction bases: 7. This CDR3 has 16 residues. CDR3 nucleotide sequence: TGTGCCAGCAGCCACCCCGGGACAGGGACTGGAAACACCATATATTTT. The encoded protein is CASSHPGTGTGNTIYF. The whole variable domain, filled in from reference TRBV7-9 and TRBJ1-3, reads DTGVSQNPRHKITKRGQNVTFRCDPISEHNRLYWYRQTLGQGPEFLTYFQNEAQLEKSRLLSDRFSAERPKGSFSTLEIQRTEQGDSAMYLCASSHPGTGTGNTIYFGEGSWLTVV.

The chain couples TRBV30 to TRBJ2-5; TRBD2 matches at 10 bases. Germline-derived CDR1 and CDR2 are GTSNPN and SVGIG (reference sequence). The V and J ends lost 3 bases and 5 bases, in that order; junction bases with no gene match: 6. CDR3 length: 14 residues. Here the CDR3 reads CAWRLAGVLETQYF. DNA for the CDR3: TGTGCCTGGAGGCTAGCGGGAGTGTTGGAGACCCAGTACTTC.

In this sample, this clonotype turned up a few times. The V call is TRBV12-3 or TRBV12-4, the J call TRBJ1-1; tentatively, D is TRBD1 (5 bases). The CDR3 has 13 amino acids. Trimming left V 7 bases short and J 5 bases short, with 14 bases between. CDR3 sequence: CASILGVNTEAFF. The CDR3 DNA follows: TGTGCCAGCATCCTGGGGGTAAATACTGAAGCTTTCTTT.

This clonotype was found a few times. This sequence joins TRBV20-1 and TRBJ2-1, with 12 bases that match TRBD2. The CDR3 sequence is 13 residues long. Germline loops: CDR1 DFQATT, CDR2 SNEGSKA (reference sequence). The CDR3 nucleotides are TGCAGGCAAACTAGCGGGAGGTCCAATGAGCAGTTCTTC. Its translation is CRQTSGRSNEQFF.

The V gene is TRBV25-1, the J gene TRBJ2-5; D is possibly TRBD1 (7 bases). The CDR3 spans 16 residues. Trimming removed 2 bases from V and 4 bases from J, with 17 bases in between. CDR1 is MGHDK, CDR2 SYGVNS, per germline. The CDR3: CASSEGSGDRPETQYF. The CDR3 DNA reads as TGTGCCAGCAGTGAAGGGTCGGGGGACAGACCAGAGACCCAGTACTTC.

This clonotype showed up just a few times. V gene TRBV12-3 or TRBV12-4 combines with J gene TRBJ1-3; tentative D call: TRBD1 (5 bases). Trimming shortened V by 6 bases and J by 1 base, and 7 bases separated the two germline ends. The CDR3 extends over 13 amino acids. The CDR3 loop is CASRGGSGNTIYF. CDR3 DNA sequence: TGTGCCAGCAGGGGGGGGTCTGGAAACACCATATATTTT.

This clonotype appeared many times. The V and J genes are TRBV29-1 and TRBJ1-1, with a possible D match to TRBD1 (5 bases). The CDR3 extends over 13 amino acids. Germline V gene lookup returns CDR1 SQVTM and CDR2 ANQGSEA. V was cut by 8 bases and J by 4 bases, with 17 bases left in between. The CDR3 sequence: CSYTGRVSTEAFF. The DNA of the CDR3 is TGCAGCTACACAGGTCGCGTGAGCACTGAAGCTTTCTTT.

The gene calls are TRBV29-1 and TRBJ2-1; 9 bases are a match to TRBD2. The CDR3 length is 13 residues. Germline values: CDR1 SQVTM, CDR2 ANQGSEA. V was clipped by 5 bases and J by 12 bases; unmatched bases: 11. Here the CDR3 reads CSVRSGSGPGQFF. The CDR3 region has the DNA TGCAGCGTTCGTAGCGGGAGTGGTCCGGGGCAGTTCTTC.

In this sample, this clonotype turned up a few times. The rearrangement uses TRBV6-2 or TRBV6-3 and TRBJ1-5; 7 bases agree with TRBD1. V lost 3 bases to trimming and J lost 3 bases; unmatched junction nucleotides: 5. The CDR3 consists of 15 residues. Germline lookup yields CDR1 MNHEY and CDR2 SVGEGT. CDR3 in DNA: TGTGCCAGCAGTTATTGGACAGGACCCAATCAGCCCCAGCATTTT. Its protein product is CASSYWTGPNQPQHF.

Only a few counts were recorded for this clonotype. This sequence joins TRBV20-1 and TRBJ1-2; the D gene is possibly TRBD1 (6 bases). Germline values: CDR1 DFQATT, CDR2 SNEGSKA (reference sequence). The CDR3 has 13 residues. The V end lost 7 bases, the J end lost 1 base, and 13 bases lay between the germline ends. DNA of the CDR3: TGCAGTGTTGGGACATCGAATAACTATGGCTACACCTTC. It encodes CSVGTSNNYGYTF.

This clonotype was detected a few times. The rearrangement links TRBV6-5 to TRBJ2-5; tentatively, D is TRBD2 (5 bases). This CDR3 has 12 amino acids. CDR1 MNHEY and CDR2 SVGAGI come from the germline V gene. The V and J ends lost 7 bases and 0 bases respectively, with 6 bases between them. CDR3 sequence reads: CASTGDQETQYF. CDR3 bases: TGTGCCAGCACCGGGGACCAAGAGACCCAGTACTTC.

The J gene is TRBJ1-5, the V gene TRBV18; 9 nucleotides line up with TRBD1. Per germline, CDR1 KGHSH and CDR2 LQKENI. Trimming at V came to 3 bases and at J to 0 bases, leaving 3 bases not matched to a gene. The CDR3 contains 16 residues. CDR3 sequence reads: CASSPRTGDSNQPQHF. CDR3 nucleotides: TGTGCCAGCTCACCCAGGACAGGGGATAGCAATCAGCCCCAGCATTTT.